A selection of T cell receptor beta chains follows, all from one sample in a study of T cell changes during pregnancy in multiple sclerosis. Data came from immunoSEQ multiplex PCR; TCRdb stores just in-frame clones and leaves some out. The profile covers 85,000 to 120,000 clones, with about 90% appearing a single time and less than 2% taken by the ten largest. The source was peripheral blood, collected after pregnancy. The receptors were gathered from a female donor with multiple sclerosis, enrolled in a pregnancy study. The CDR3 runs from the conserved cysteine through the conserved F or W. Size is stated for part of the rows, as once, few or many counts, or as a class when the clone is expanded.

abundance,v_gene,j_gene,len,CDR3aa
.,TRBV5-1,TRBJ2-3,14,CASSLGQITDTQYF
.,TRBV7-8,TRBJ2-7,13,CATMLADTYEQYF
.,TRBV5-1,TRBJ2-5,14,CASSQQGAQETQYF
.,TRBV7-9,TRBJ2-2,11,CASSSGGELFF
once,TRBV5-1,TRBJ2-1,13,CASSNGLADEQFF
.,TRBV19,TRBJ1-4,12,CASAGQYEKLFF
.,TRBV5-4,TRBJ2-3,15,CASSRPSENTDTQYF
.,TRBV5-4,TRBJ1-1,14,CASSLTGTNTEAFF
.,TRBV6-5,TRBJ1-2,13,CASSRQGVYGYTF
.,TRBV5-1,TRBJ2-7,13,CASRETQRNEQYF
few,TRBV19,TRBJ1-5,14,CASNGGEWGQPQHF
.,TRBV7-3,TRBJ2-2,14,CASSFLQGTGELFF